This is a list of T cell receptor beta chains from one sample in a study of blood T cell repertoires in COVID-19. Some clones are missing from TCRdb's copy, which holds only in-frame ones; the method was immunoSEQ multiplex PCR. The table lists roughly 320,000 clones, roughly 90% of them singletons. The specimen was peripheral blood. The origin of the receptors is a woman under 40 with COVID-19, enrolled during active disease. Both conserved end residues are part of each CDR3. The D gene is left open where the match is weak.

>TRBJ2-3|TRBD2|TRBV5-4
CASSSSSGSTDTQYF
>TRBJ1-1|.|TRBV18
CASSPPRGRNTEAFF
>TRBJ1-5|TRBD1|TRBV7-8
CASSPYRGPPSNQPQHF
>TRBJ1-1|.|TRBV14
CASSQFTGTRNTEAFF
>TRBJ1-1|.|TRBV2
CASTGGWTEAFF
>TRBJ1-1|TRBD1|TRBV7-2
CASSFRTGTEAFF
>TRBJ1-5|.|TRBV7-2
CASSLARARGQPQHF
>TRBJ2-5|.|TRBV3-1/TRBV3-2
CASTATVETQYF
>TRBJ1-2|.|TRBV6-5
CASRSGGATYGYTF
>TRBJ2-1|TRBD2|TRBV10-3
CAISRSGGYNEQFF
>TRBJ2-7|.|TRBV30
CAWSVGLEQYF
>TRBJ2-2|TRBD1|TRBV6-1
CASRDRDTGELFF
>TRBJ2-2|TRBD1|TRBV18
CASSPTTGGPGELFF
>TRBJ1-5|.|TRBV2
CASRSGMSNQPQHF
>TRBJ1-2|.|TRBV29-1
CSAEDGYNYGYTF
>TRBJ1-2|.|TRBV28
CASSRNPTGDYGYTF
>TRBJ2-7|.|TRBV2
CASSGFGQNYEQYF
>TRBJ2-3|TRBD2|TRBV6-1
CASSVLAGESTDTQYF
>TRBJ2-5|TRBD1|TRBV19
CASSTFDRGSETQYF
>TRBJ1-1|.|TRBV6-6
CASSYQQRGAFF
>TRBJ1-4|.|TRBV6-5
CASSYSATNEKLFF
>TRBJ1-1|TRBD1|TRBV2
CANSGQTNTEAFF
>TRBJ2-4|.|TRBV19
CASSIMVRNIQYF
>TRBJ1-1|TRBD1|TRBV19
CASSIGTGEMNTEAFF
>TRBJ1-6|TRBD1|TRBV7-2
CASIPGTANSPLHF
>TRBJ2-1|TRBD2|TRBV29-1
CSVGRGGSYNEQFF
>TRBJ2-5|TRBD2|TRBV4-3
CASSQETGLAGETQYF
>TRBJ1-1|.|TRBV29-1
CSAGGGGSDTEAFF
>TRBJ1-2|TRBD1|TRBV19
CASSPADRGLFLSLGYTF
>TRBJ1-4|.|TRBV19
CASMQADNEKLFF
>TRBJ1-2|.|TRBV20-1
CSARVGGDTF
>TRBJ1-5|.|TRBV15
CATSRDEESPQPQHF
>TRBJ2-3|.|TRBV7-9
CASSPTATDTQYF
>TRBJ2-5|TRBD1|TRBV5-1
CASSVGTGVGETQYF
>TRBJ1-1|TRBD1|TRBV2
CASGTANTEAFF
>TRBJ1-6|.|TRBV11-2
CASSLSGVNSPLHF
>TRBJ2-2|TRBD1|TRBV7-2
CASSPTGDTGELFF
>TRBJ2-5|.|TRBV5-4
CASSSRQGGETQYF
>TRBJ2-1|TRBD1|TRBV5-6
CASSSSSGQGGVEQFF
>TRBJ1-1|.|TRBV3-1/TRBV3-2
CASSQGRGGTEAFF
>TRBJ1-1|.|TRBV4-3
CASSQPPRGNTEAFF